The 24 T cell receptor beta chains below all came from one sample that was sequenced in a study of patients and donors after allogeneic stem cell transplantation. TCRdb re-called the RT-PCR reads through MiXCR, storing one row per CDR3 protein. The sample includes about a million distinct CDR3 sequences, around 17% of them seen just once. Source material: blood, either unsorted or a sorted T cell fraction (not recorded which). These receptors were taken from a human donor who was either an allogeneic HSCT recipient or a stem cell or donor lymphocyte infusion donor (not recorded which). It is not recorded whose cells these are; they may come from a transplant donor.

This clonotype was seen a handful of times. V usage is TRBV5-1 and J usage is TRBJ2-6; D not certain. CDR1 and CDR2 from the germline V gene are SGHRS and YFSETQ. This CDR3 spans 13 amino acids. V lost 7 bases, J lost 0 bases, and 5 bases lay in between. The CDR3 nucleotides read TGCGCCAGCTTCCACTCTGGGGCCAACGTCCTGACTTTC. The encoded protein is CASFHSGANVLTF.

The chain employs TRBV20-1 and TRBJ2-5, with 8 bases fitting TRBD2. Per germline, CDR1 DFQATT and CDR2 SNEGSKA (reference sequence). This CDR3 is built from 13 residues. The junction had 5 bases not matched to a gene; V was cut back by 3 bases and J by 5 bases. In DNA, the CDR3 is TGCAGTGCTAGGTCGGGAGGGCCGGAGACCCAGTACTTC. Its protein is CSARSGGPETQYF.

This clonotype was observed a few times. The J gene is TRBJ1-2, the V gene TRBV5-6; TRBD1 is a possible D gene (5 bases). The V and J ends lost 2 bases and 4 bases respectively, with 12 bases between them. The CDR3 covers 14 residues. The germline CDR1 and CDR2 sequences are SGHDT and YYEEEE. In DNA form, the CDR3 reads TGTGCCAGCAGCTTACAACTTGGGGCCTATGGCTACACCTTC. Translating it yields CASSLQLGAYGYTF.

The genes are TRBV29-1 and TRBJ2-4, with D hard to call. The CDR3 has 15 residues. V shed 4 bases and J shed 3 bases, with 16 bases lying between them. Germline V lookup: CDR1 SQVTM, CDR2 ANQGSEA. The CDR3 sequence is CSVGVGNVNKNIQYF. In DNA, the CDR3 is TGCAGCGTTGGAGTGGGTAATGTGAACAAAAACATTCAGTACTTC.

J is TRBJ2-1 and V is TRBV24-1; D unresolved. Deletions cut 2 bases from V and 5 bases from J, with 9 bases between. Germline V lookup: CDR1 KGHDR, CDR2 SFDVKD. The CDR3 totals 14 residues. Here the CDR3 DNA reads TGTGCCACCAGTGATTCCGGAAGGCACAATGAGCAGTTCTTC. Translated: CATSDSGRHNEQFF.

This chain joins TRBV12-3 or TRBV12-4 and TRBJ1-4, with 12 bases fitting TRBD1. The ends lost 6 bases at V and 3 bases at J; junction bases unmatched: 2. This CDR3 is built from 15 residues. The CDR3 region is CASRGDRGPNEKLFF. The CDR3, as DNA: TGTGCCAGCAGGGGGGACAGGGGGCCTAATGAAAAACTGTTTTTT.

V and J are TRBV5-1 and TRBJ2-7; D tentatively reads TRBD1 or TRBD2 (5 bases each). CDR1 is SGHRS and CDR2 is YFSETQ in the germline V gene. V was shortened by 3 bases and J by 6 bases, with 16 bases between the two germline ends. The CDR3 runs 14 residues. Here the CDR3 reads CASSSVRDAFEQYF. CDR3 nucleotide sequence: TGCGCCAGCAGCTCGGTCCGGGACGCCTTCGAGCAGTACTTC.

This clonotype was recorded a few times. The chain recombines TRBV5-6 with TRBJ1-2, with D unresolved. Germline V CDR1 and CDR2: SGHDT, YYEEEE. This CDR3 has 13 amino acids. V lost 4 bases, J lost 8 bases, and 15 bases lay in between. The CDR3 protein is CASSPNSPKGYTF. In DNA form, the CDR3 reads TGTGCCAGCAGCCCCAATAGTCCGAAGGGCTACACCTTC.

V gene TRBV12-5 combines with J gene TRBJ2-1; 7 bases are shared with TRBD2. CDR3 size: 15 residues. Germline V gene lookup returns CDR1 LGHNT and CDR2 FRNRAP. J lost 8 bases, V lost 5 bases, and 12 bases had no gene match. CDR3 amino acids: CASGHSPGGGDEQFF. The CDR3 DNA follows: TGTGCTAGTGGTCACTCGCCCGGGGGAGGGGATGAGCAGTTCTTC.

The rearrangement uses TRBV5-1 and TRBJ2-5; a possible D gene is TRBD1 (5 bases). The CDR3 is 15 residues long. V dropped 0 bases and J dropped 2 bases, with 11 bases sitting between them. CDR1 is SGHRS and CDR2 is YFSETQ in the germline V gene. For the CDR3, the DNA is TGCGCCAGCAGCTTGGACAGGAATATTCAAGAGACCCAGTACTTC. It specifies CASSLDRNIQETQYF.

The V and J genes are TRBV7-2 and TRBJ1-1, with D tentatively TRBD1 (5 bases). The CDR3 has 15 residues. V lost 2 bases and J lost 6, with 16 bases in between. The V gene's germline CDR1 is SGHTA and CDR2 FQGNSA. The CDR3 bases are TGTGCCAGCAGCTTAACAGGACCAGGTGAGCCTGAAGCTTTCTTT. Translation: CASSLTGPGEPEAFF. Drawing the rest from reference TRBV7-2 and TRBJ1-1, the complete variable domain is GAGVSQSPSNKVTEKGKDVELRCDPISGHTALYWYRQSLGQGLEFLIYFQGNSAPDKSGLPSDRFSAERTGGSVSTLTIQRTQQEDSAVYLCASSLTGPGEPEAFFGQGTRLTVV.

This clonotype occurred many times. Here the CDR3 reads CASRVNTEAFF. The CDR3 bases are TGTGCCAGCAGGGTGAACACTGAAGCTTTCTTT. The chain employs TRBV12-3 or TRBV12-4 and TRBJ1-1; D uncertain. V dropped 6 bases and J dropped 0 bases, with 2 bases sitting between them. The CDR3 covers 11 residues.

V gene TRBV20-1 combines with J gene TRBJ2-5; 7 bases match TRBD2. Germline CDR1 reads DFQATT; CDR2 reads SNEGSKA (reference sequence). V was clipped by 1 base and J by 1 base; unmatched bases: 6. This CDR3 contains 15 residues. Here the CDR3 DNA reads TGCAGTGCTAGAGTAGGCGGGAGCGGCCAAGAGACCCAGTACTTC. Its translation is CSARVGGSGQETQYF.

This clonotype occurred a few times. The chain couples TRBV12-3 or TRBV12-4 to TRBJ1-1; D ambiguous. The CDR3 has 15 residues. Trimming cost V 3 bases and J 4 bases, with 15 bases left between them. This CDR3 reads CASSFRGLFGTEAFF. The CDR3 DNA follows: TGTGCCAGCAGTTTTAGAGGGCTTTTCGGCACTGAAGCTTTCTTT.

The gene calls are TRBV5-6 and TRBJ1-1; D not certain. This CDR3 has 15 residues. Germline V CDR1 and CDR2: SGHDT, YYEEEE. Trimming shortened V by 4 bases and J by 1 base, and 14 bases separated the two germline ends. This CDR3 reads CASSSSPGRNTEAFF. Written as DNA, the CDR3 is TGTGCCAGCAGCAGTAGTCCAGGTAGGAACACTGAAGCTTTCTTT. Full variable domain (remainder filled in from reference TRBV5-6 and TRBJ1-1): DAGVTQSPTHLIKTRGQQVTLRCSPKSGHDTVSWYQQALGQGPQFIFQYYEEEERQRGNFPDRFSGHQFPNYSSELNVNALLLGDSALYLCASSSSPGRNTEAFFGQGTRLTVV.

There are a few counts of this clonotype. This sequence joins TRBV24-1 and TRBJ2-3; D is ambiguous. Germline V lookup: CDR1 KGHDR, CDR2 SFDVKD. CDR3 size: 16 residues. Trimming took off 8 bases at V and 1 base at J, with 18 bases between the two ends. The CDR3 sequence is CATTPGGVKGTDTQYF. CDR3 coding DNA: TGTGCCACCACCCCTGGCGGAGTAAAGGGCACAGATACGCAGTATTTT.

V usage is TRBV25-1 and J usage is TRBJ1-4; a weak D match, TRBD1 (6 bases). Looked up from germline, CDR1 is MGHDK and CDR2 is SYGVNS. The V end lost 4 bases, the J end lost 6 bases, and 12 bases lay between the germline ends. The CDR3 covers 14 residues. Here the CDR3 DNA reads TGTGCCAGCAGTGTGGCAGGGGTGGATGAAAAACTGTTTTTT. Translation gives CASSVAGVDEKLFF.

The chain uses TRBV3-1 and TRBJ2-5, with D unresolved. Germline CDR1 and CDR2: LGHDT and YNNKEL (reference sequence). This CDR3 has 15 amino acids. V was shortened by 0 bases and J by 2 bases, with 10 bases between the two germline ends. The CDR3 protein is CASSQDIARQETQYF. CDR3 in DNA: TGTGCCAGCAGCCAAGATATCGCGAGGCAAGAGACCCAGTACTTC.

This clonotype appeared many times. J is TRBJ1-1 and V is TRBV4-2; 8 bases are shared with TRBD1. The length of the CDR3 is 14 residues. J was trimmed by 7 bases and V by 1 base; bases with no gene match: 5. CDR1 and CDR2 (germline): LGHNA, YNFKEQ. The CDR3 region has the DNA TGTGCCAGCAGCCAAGTGACAGGACAGGGTGAAGCTTTCTTT. Protein product: CASSQVTGQGEAFF.

Only a few counts were recorded for this clonotype. V gene TRBV27 combines with J gene TRBJ1-4, with 7 bases identical to TRBD1. Germline CDR1 MNHEY, CDR2 SMNVEV (reference sequence). CDR3 length: 17 residues. The V and J ends lost 0 bases and 4 bases, in that order; junction bases with no gene match: 8. This chain's CDR3 is CASSLSDPGQFNEKLFF. CDR3 in DNA: TGTGCCAGCAGTTTATCGGATCCGGGACAGTTTAATGAAAAACTGTTTTTT.

This clonotype was observed a few times. The chain links TRBV15 to TRBJ2-2; TRBD1 agrees at 8 bases. The germline gives CDR1 LNHNV, CDR2 YYDKDF (reference sequence). The CDR3 runs to 16 residues. V trimming: 5 bases; J trimming: 4 bases; junction bases outside the gene matches: 9. The CDR3 DNA sequence: TGTGCCACCAGCTGGACCGGGACAGGATTCACCGGGGAGCTGTTTTTT. It codes for CATSWTGTGFTGELFF.

This clonotype was observed a few times. V gene TRBV30 combines with J gene TRBJ2-7, with 8 nucleotides matching TRBD1. Germline V gene lookup returns CDR1 GTSNPN and CDR2 SVGIG (reference sequence). Unmatched junction bases numbered 5, after V lost 2 bases and J lost 5 bases. This CDR3 region has 13 residues. In nucleotides, the CDR3 is TGTGCCTGGAGTTCCGGGACAGGCGACGAGCAGTACTTC. Protein: CAWSSGTGDEQYF.

The rearrangement joins TRBV7-2 to TRBJ1-1; D unresolved. Germline assignment: CDR1 SGHTA and CDR2 FQGNSA. The CDR3 runs to 13 residues. With 2 bases removed from V and 10 bases from J, the gap between germline ends came to 14 bases. CDR3 DNA sequence: TGTGCCAGCAGCTTAAATTACCCTCGTGGAGCTTTCTTT. Its translation: CASSLNYPRGAFF.

This clonotype has just a few counts. The chain links TRBV9 to TRBJ2-1; 11 nucleotides line up with TRBD2. CDR1 and CDR2 from the germline V gene are SGDLS and YYNGEE. The trim removed 3 bases at V and 7 bases at J, leaving 3 bases unmatched. The CDR3 runs 14 residues. The CDR3 region has the DNA TGTGCCAGCAGCGGATCTAGCGGGAGGAATGAGCAGTTCTTC. Its translation: CASSGSSGRNEQFF.